These 21 T cell receptor beta chains were sequenced from one sample in a study of T cell changes during pregnancy in multiple sclerosis. The table came from immunoSEQ multiplex PCR; TCRdb's copy has only in-frame clones and leaves some out. The table has under 85,000 clones, 91% seen once. Source: CD4+ T cells from peripheral blood mononuclear cells, taken in the third trimester of pregnancy. All receptors derive from a female donor in good health, enrolled as a control in a pregnancy study.

V gene TRBV2 combines with J gene TRBJ1-4; TRBD1 agrees at 11 bases. The CDR3 spans 17 residues. The germline CDR1 and CDR2 sequences are SNHLY and FYNNEI. J was trimmed by 5 bases and V by 4 bases; bases with no gene match: 9. The CDR3 nucleotides read TGTGCCAGCAGTGCCCTCGGGACAGGGGGAAGGAATGAAAAACTGTTTTTT. Translated: CASSALGTGGRNEKLFF.

The chain uses TRBV6-5 and TRBJ1-2; tentative D call: TRBD1 (6 bases). The CDR3 is made up of 13 amino acids. Germline CDR1 MNHEY, CDR2 SVGAGI. Deletions cut 6 bases from V and 3 bases from J, with 11 bases between. CDR3 sequence: CASRDTGYYGYTF. The CDR3 DNA is TGTGCCAGCAGAGACACAGGGTACTATGGCTACACCTTC.

This chain joins TRBV9 and TRBJ1-4; the match to TRBD1 covers 7 bases. V was clipped by 0 bases and J by 7 bases; unmatched bases: 6. From germline, CDR1 is SGDLS and CDR2 YYNGEE. The CDR3 is made up of 15 amino acids. The CDR3 sequence is CASSVGGRQGEKLFF. CDR3 DNA: TGTGCCAGCAGCGTAGGGGGTCGACAGGGTGAAAAACTGTTTTTT.

The rearrangement uses TRBV15 and TRBJ1-3, with no clear D. The germline CDR1 and CDR2 sequences are LNHNV and YYDKDF (reference sequence). Trimming removed 0 bases at V and 0 bases at J, with 9 bases between. The CDR3 spans 16 residues. CDR3 residues: CATSRDSTHSGNTIYF. The CDR3 DNA reads as TGTGCCACCAGCAGAGATTCCACTCACTCTGGAAACACCATATATTTT.

This chain joins TRBV7-2 and TRBJ1-5; 8 nucleotides align to TRBD1. Trimming removed 1 base from V and 7 bases from J; junction bases left unmatched: 6. The germline gives CDR1 SGHTA, CDR2 FQGNSA. The CDR3 is 15 residues long. The CDR3: CASSLVGQGVQPQHF. The CDR3 DNA reads as TGTGCCAGCAGCTTAGTCGGACAGGGAGTCCAGCCCCAGCATTTT.

This chain joins TRBV11-3 and TRBJ2-1; possibly TRBD1 for D (6 bases). In germline, CDR1 is SGHNT, CDR2 YENEEA. Trimming left V 5 bases short and J 5 bases short, with 13 bases between. This CDR3 spans 14 amino acids. The CDR3 nucleotides read TGTGCCAGCAGCCCTAACAGGGCCGACAATGAGCAGTTCTTC. It encodes CASSPNRADNEQFF. The variable domain in full, completed from reference TRBV11-3 and TRBJ2-1, reads EAGVVQSPRYKIIEKKQPVAFWCNPISGHNTLYWYLQNLGQGPELLIRYENEEAVDDSQLPKDRFSAERLKGVDSTLKIQPAELGDSAVYLCASSPNRADNEQFFGPGTRLTVL.

The genes are TRBV5-1 and TRBJ1-1; unclear D gene. The CDR3 sequence is 14 residues long. Trimming took off 0 bases at V and 1 base at J, with 7 bases between the two ends. CDR1 and CDR2 from the germline V gene are SGHRS and YFSETQ. CDR3 region: CASSLDGPNTEAFF. CDR3 coding DNA: TGCGCCAGCAGCTTGGACGGTCCGAACACTGAAGCTTTCTTT.

The V call is TRBV6-1, the J call TRBJ1-5; the D gene is possibly TRBD1 (6 bases). CDR1 MNHNS and CDR2 SASEGT come from the germline V gene. The CDR3 runs 15 residues. V dropped 5 bases and J dropped 5 bases, with 16 bases sitting between them. CDR3 coding DNA: TGTGCCAGCAGTCTATTTTTCAGGGGTGATCAGCCCCAGCATTTT. This codes for CASSLFFRGDQPQHF.

This CDR3 is CASSYSYRSESPLHF. In nucleotides, the CDR3 is TGTGCCAGCAGTTACTCGTACAGGAGTGAATCACCCCTCCACTTT. The V call is TRBV6-5, the J call TRBJ1-6; a weak D match, TRBD1 (5 bases). This CDR3 spans 15 amino acids. The germline CDR1 and CDR2 sequences are MNHEY and SVGAGI. The V end lost 0 bases, the J end lost 10 bases, and 13 bases lay between the germline ends.

The chain employs TRBV11-2 and TRBJ2-5, with 7 nucleotides matching TRBD2. In germline, CDR1 is SGHAT, CDR2 FQNNGV. The CDR3 is 15 amino acids. Unmatched junction bases numbered 11, after V lost 5 bases and J lost 5 bases. The CDR3 DNA reads as TGTGCCAGCAGCCCGCGGGGGAGCCCCGGGGAGACCCAGTACTTC. Its translation: CASSPRGSPGETQYF.

The CDR3 DNA sequence: TGTGCCAGCAGTGAAGGACAGGCCACCTACGAGCAGTACTTC. Translation: CASSEGQATYEQYF. The chain uses TRBV6-1 and TRBJ2-5, with a weak D call TRBD1 (6 bases). The better agreement between TRBJ2-7 and the DNA end casts doubt on the J call. CDR3 length equals 14 residues. CDR1 is MNHNS, CDR2 SASEGT, per germline.

This rearrangement joins TRBV27 to TRBJ2-3, with 7 nucleotides matching TRBD1. The junction had 6 bases not matched to a gene; V was cut back by 4 bases and J by 2 bases. CDR1 is MNHEY and CDR2 is SMNVEV in the germline V gene (reference sequence). CDR3 length: 15 residues. CDR3 amino acids: CASSSPGQYTDTQYF. The DNA of the CDR3 is TGTGCCAGCAGTTCCCCGGGACAGTACACAGATACGCAGTATTTT.

As DNA, the CDR3 is TGTGCCAGCAGCCCAACACAGGGGGCGAACACTGAAGCTTTCTTT. It yields the protein CASSPTQGANTEAFF. This chain joins TRBV7-2 and TRBJ1-1, with 9 bases matching TRBD1. J was trimmed by 1 base and V by 5 bases; bases with no gene match: 5. CDR1 is SGHTA and CDR2 is FQGNSA in the germline V gene. The CDR3 is 15 amino acids. Filled out from reference TRBV7-2 and TRBJ1-1, the complete variable domain reads GAGVSQSPSNKVTEKGKDVELRCDPISGHTALYWYRQSLGQGLEFLIYFQGNSAPDKSGLPSDRFSAERTGGSVSTLTIQRTQQEDSAVYLCASSPTQGANTEAFFGQGTRLTVV.

J is TRBJ2-5 and V is TRBV27; 11 positions agree with TRBD2. The CDR3 is made up of 15 amino acids. The germline V gene has CDR1 MNHEY and CDR2 SMNVEV (reference sequence). V was pared by 4 bases and J by 5 bases, with 6 bases of the junction left unmatched. The CDR3 region has the DNA TGTGCCAGCAGTTATAGCGGGGGGGCCTGGGAGACCCAGTACTTC. It codes for CASSYSGGAWETQYF.

This clone was found once. V is TRBV5-5 and J is TRBJ1-2; the match to TRBD1 covers 9 bases. With V trimmed by 0 bases and J by 3 bases, 6 bases remained unmatched. CDR3 length: 16 amino acids. Germline CDR1 reads SGHKS; CDR2 reads YYEKEE (reference sequence). In DNA, the CDR3 is TGTGCCAGCAGCTTGGGTGTGGACAGGGGCTACTATGGCTACACCTTC. Its protein product is CASSLGVDRGYYGYTF.

There are a few counts of this clone. This chain joins TRBV25-1 and TRBJ1-1, with 9 bases fitting TRBD1. V shed 1 base and J 5 bases; nucleotides not matched to a gene: 8. This CDR3 has 16 amino acids. CDR1 is MGHDK, CDR2 SYGVNS, per germline. The CDR3 coding sequence is TGTGCCAGCAGTGAATGGGGGGACAGGGCGATAACTGAAGCTTTCTTT. Translated, it gives CASSEWGDRAITEAFF.

V gene TRBV30 combines with J gene TRBJ1-1; D is perhaps TRBD1 (6 bases). CDR1 GTSNPN and CDR2 SVGIG come from the germline V gene (reference sequence). This CDR3 is built from 12 residues. V was pared by 2 bases and J by 7 bases, with 11 bases between. The CDR3 region is CAWSYTGREAFF. The DNA for the CDR3 is TGTGCCTGGAGTTATACAGGGCGTGAAGCTTTCTTT.

This clone occurred once. In DNA form, the CDR3 reads TGTGCCAGCAGCCTAGAAGCGGACGGGATGAACACTGAAGCTTTCTTT. This translates into CASSLEADGMNTEAFF. The chain combines TRBV5-4 with TRBJ1-1, with D unclear. This CDR3 comprises 16 residues. Trimming removed 4 bases from V and 0 bases from J, with 16 bases in between. Germline V gene sequence: CDR1 SGHNT, CDR2 YYREEE (reference sequence).

The chain uses TRBV6-5 and TRBJ2-7, with a possible D match to TRBD1 (7 bases). The germline CDR1 and CDR2 sequences are MNHEY and SVGAGI. This CDR3 comprises 15 residues. V dropped 0 bases and J dropped 6 bases, with 15 bases sitting between them. The CDR3 nucleotides are TGTGCCAGCAGTTACTCGCCGCAGGGGGGTCCCGAGCAGTACTTC. The encoded protein is CASSYSPQGGPEQYF.

The chain uses TRBV4-1 and TRBJ1-2; 7 bases align to TRBD1. With V trimmed by 0 bases and J by 0 bases, 7 bases remained unmatched. The CDR3 contains 17 residues. CDR1 MGHRA and CDR2 YSYEKL come from the germline V gene. The CDR3, as DNA: TGCGCCAGCAGCCAAGATTGGGGACAGTATTCTAACTATGGCTACACCTTC. Protein sequence: CASSQDWGQYSNYGYTF.

The rearrangement uses TRBV7-9 and TRBJ1-3; no firm D call. V was cut by 0 bases and J by 0 bases, with 9 bases left in between. Per germline, CDR1 SEHNR and CDR2 FQNEAQ (reference sequence). This CDR3 is 16 amino acids long. In DNA, the CDR3 is TGTGCCAGCAGCTTAGCGAGCGTAAGCTCTGGAAACACCATATATTTT. It specifies CASSLASVSSGNTIYF.